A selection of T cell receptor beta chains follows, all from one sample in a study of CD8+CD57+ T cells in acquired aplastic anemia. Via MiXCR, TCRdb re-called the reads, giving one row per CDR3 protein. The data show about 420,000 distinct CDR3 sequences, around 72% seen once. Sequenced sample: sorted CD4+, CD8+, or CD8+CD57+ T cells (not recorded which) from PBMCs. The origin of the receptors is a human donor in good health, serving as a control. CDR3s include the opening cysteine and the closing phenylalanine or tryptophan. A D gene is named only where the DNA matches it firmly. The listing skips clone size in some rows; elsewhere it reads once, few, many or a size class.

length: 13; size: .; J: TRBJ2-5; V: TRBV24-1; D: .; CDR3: CATSDSGRDAQYF; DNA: TGTGCCACCAGTGACAGCGGTCGGGATGCGCAGTACTTC
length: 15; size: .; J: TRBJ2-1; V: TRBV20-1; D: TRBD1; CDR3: CSARATHRGPNEQFF; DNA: TGCAGTGCTAGAGCGACTCACAGGGGCCCTAATGAGCAGTTCTTC
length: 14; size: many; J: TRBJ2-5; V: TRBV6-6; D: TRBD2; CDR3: CASSSGTNQETQYF; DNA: TGTGCCAGCAGCTCAGGGACTAACCAAGAGACCCAGTACTTC
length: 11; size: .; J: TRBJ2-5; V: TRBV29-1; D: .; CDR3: CSVDGDETQYF; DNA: TGCAGCGTTGACGGTGACGAGACCCAGTACTTC
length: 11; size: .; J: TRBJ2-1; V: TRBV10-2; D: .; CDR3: CASKASNEQFF; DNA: TGCGCCAGCAAAGCTAGCAATGAGCAGTTCTTC
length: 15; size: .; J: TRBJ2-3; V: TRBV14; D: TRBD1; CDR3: CASSLFRTGLTSKYF; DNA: TGTGCCAGCAGCCTGTTTCGGACAGGGCTTACGAGCAAGTATTTT
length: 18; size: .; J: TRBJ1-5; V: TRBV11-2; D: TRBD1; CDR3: CASSQERGQGRDKQPQHF; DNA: TGTGCCAGCAGCCAAGAACGGGGACAGGGCAGGGATAAGCAGCCCCAGCATTTT
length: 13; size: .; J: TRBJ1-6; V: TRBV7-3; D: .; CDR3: CASRIGNHSPLHF; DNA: TGTGCCAGCAGGATTGGGAACCATTCACCCCTCCACTTT
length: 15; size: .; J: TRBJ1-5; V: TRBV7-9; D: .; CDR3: CASSQEYHGLQPQHF; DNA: TGCGCCAGCAGCCAAGAGTACCACGGACTGCAGCCCCAGCATTTT
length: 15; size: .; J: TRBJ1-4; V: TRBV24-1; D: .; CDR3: CAISDTLDGSQKLFF; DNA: TGTGCCATCAGTGATACCCTGGACGGTAGCCAAAAACTGTTTTTT
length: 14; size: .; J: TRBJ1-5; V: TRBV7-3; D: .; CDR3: CASSSQSGSPLHFF; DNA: TGTGCCAGCAGCTCCCAATCCGGCTCACCCCTCCACTTTTTT
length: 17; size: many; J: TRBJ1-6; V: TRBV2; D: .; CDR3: CASSGRRGLPGESPLHF; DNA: TGTGCCAGCAGTGGGCGTAGGGGCCTACCTGGGGAATCACCCCTCCACTTT
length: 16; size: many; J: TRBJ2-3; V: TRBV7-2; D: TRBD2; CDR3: CASSFNDLSGQYTQYF; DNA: TGTGCCAGCAGCTTTAACGACCTTAGCGGGCAGTATACGCAGTATTTT
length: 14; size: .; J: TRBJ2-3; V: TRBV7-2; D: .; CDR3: CASSLGLLTDTQYF; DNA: TGTGCCAGCAGCCTCGGGTTACTCACAGATACGCAGTATTTT
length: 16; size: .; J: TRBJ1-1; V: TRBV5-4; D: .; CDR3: CASSVTSGAAGTEAFF; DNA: TGTGCCAGCAGCGTAACCTCCGGGGCTGCGGGCACTGAAGCTTTCTTT
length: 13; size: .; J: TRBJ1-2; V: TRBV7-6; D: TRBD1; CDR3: CASSSVQGDGYTF; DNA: TGTGCCAGCAGCTCGGTGCAGGGGGATGGCTACACCTTC
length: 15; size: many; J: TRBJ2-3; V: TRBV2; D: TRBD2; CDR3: CASSEPTSGGALEYF; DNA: TGTGCCAGCAGTGAACCCACTAGCGGGGGGGCTTTGGAGTATTTT
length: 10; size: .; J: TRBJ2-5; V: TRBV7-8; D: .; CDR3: CASSWGTEYF; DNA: TGTGCCAGCAGCTGGGGGACCGAATACTTC
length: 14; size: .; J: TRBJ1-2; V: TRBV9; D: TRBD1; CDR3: CASSVEVGTADYTF; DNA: TGTGCCAGCAGCGTAGAGGTGGGGACAGCTGACTACACCTTC
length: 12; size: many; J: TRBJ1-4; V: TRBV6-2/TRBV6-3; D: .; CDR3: CASGQIAEKLFF; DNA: TGTGCCAGCGGACAAATCGCCGAAAAACTGTTTTTT
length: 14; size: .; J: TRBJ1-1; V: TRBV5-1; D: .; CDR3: CASSLDGLNNEAFF; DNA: TGCGCCAGCAGCTTGGATGGACTGAACAATGAAGCTTTCTTT
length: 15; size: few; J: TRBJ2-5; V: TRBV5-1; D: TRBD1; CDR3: CASSVAGTGGETQYF; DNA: TGCGCCAGCAGCGTGGCCGGGACAGGGGGAGAGACCCAGTACTTC
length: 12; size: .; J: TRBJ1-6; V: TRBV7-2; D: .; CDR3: CASSSRVSHHPF; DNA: TGTGCCAGCAGCTCCAGGGTCTCGCACCACCCCTTT
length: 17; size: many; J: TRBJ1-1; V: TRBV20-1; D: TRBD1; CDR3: CSARDQWRQGESTEAFF; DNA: TGCAGTGCTAGAGATCAGTGGAGACAGGGGGAGAGCACTGAAGCTTTCTTT
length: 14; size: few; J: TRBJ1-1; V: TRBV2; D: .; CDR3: CASSVAGVNTEAFF; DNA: TGTGCCAGCAGTGTGGCAGGGGTGAACACTGAAGCTTTCTTC
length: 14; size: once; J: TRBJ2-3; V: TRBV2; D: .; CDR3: CASSAETSTATQYF; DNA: TGCGCCAGCAGTGCAGAAACCAGCACCGCTACGCAGTATTTT
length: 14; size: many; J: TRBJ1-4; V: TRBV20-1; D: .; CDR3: CSASDSATNEKLFF; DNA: TGCAGTGCTAGCGACAGCGCAACTAATGAAAAACTGTTTTTT
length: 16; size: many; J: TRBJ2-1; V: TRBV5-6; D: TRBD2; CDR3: CASSPRTSGYYNEQFF; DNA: TGTGCCAGCAGCCCGAGGACTAGCGGGTACTACAATGAGCAGTTCTTC
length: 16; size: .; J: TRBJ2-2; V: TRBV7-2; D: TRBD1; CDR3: CASSFPMDRGTKELFF; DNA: TGCGCCAGCAGCTTCCCCATGGACAGGGGGACCAAGGAGCTGTTTTTT
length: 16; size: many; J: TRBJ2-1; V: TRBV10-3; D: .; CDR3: CAIVGRLGGGANEQFF; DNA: TGTGCCATAGTAGGGAGGTTGGGGGGGGGCGCTAATGAGCAGTTCTTC
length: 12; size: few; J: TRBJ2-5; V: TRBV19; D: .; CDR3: CASSSVRETQYF; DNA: TGTGCCAGTAGCTCGGTAAGAGAGACCCAGTACTTC
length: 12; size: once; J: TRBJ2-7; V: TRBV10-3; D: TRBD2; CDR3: CAPRGESYEQYF; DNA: TGTGCCCCACGGGGGGAGTCCTACGAGCAGTACTTC
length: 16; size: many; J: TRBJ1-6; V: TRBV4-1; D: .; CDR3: CASSQLLFPGHNALHF; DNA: TGCGCCAGCAGCCAACTCCTCTTTCCGGGACATAACGCCCTCCACTTT
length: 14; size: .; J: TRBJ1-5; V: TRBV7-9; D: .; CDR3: CASSLAGAGQPQHF; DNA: TGTGCCAGCAGCTTGGCAGGGGCGGGTCAGCCCCAGCATTTT
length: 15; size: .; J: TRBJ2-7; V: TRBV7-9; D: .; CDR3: CASSLGRQPNYEQYF; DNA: TGTGCCAGCAGCTTAGGACGGCAACCCAACTACGAGCAGTACTTC
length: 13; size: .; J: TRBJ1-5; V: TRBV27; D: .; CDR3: CASSLGQDRPQHF; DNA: TGTGCCAGCAGTTTAGGGCAGGATCGGCCCCAGCATTTT
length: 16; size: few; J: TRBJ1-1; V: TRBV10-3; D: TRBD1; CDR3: CAISEGQGGMNTEAFF; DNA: TGTGCCATCAGTGAGGGACAGGGAGGCATGAACACTGAAGCTTTCTTT
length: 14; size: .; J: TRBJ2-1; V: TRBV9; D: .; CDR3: CASSLTRVTSVQFF; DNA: TGTGCCAGCAGCCTAACGCGGGTTACGAGTGTGCAGTTCTTC
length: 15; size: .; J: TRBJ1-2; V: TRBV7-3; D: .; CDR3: CASSLVVGEKLFFTF; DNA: TGTGCCAGCAGCCTAGTTGTCGGTGAAAAACTGTTTTTTACCTTC
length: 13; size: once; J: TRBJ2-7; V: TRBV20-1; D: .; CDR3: CSAAGVGSYEQYF; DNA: TGCAGTGCTGCAGGAGTGGGATCCTACGAGCAGTACTTC
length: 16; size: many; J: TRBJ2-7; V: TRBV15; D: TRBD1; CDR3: CATSREDRDRPLEQYF; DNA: TGTGCCACCAGCAGGGAGGATCGGGACAGGCCTCTCGAGCAGTACTTC
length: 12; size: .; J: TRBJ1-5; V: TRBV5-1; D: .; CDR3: CASSRQDETQHF; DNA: TGTGCCAGCAGCAGACAGGATGAGACCCAGCATTTT
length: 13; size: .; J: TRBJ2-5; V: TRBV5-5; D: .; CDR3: CASSVTREETQYF; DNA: TGTGCCAGCAGCGTCACTCGAGAAGAGACCCAGTACTTC
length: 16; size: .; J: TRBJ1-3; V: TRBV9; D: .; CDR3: CASSVRVHFAGATIYF; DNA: TGTGCCAGCAGCGTACGTGTACACTTCGCTGGAGCCACCATATATTTT
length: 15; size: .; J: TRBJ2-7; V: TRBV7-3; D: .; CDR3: CASSQERTQYFGPYF; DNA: .
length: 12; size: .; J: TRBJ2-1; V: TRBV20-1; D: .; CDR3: CSAHKGISEQFF; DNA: TGCAGTGCGCATAAGGGGATTTCAGAGCAGTTCTTC
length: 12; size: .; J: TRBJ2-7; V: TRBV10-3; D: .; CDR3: CAISESGGEQYF; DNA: TGTGCCATCAGTGAGTCCGGGGGCGAGCAGTACTTC
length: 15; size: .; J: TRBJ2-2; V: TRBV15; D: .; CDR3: CATSEMRLGCGELFF; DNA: TGTGCCACCAGCGAAATGAGACTGGGATGCGGGGAGCTTTTTTTT
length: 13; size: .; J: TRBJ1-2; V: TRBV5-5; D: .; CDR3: CASSPRPVDGYTF; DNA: TGTGCCAGCAGCCCGCGCCCGGTGGATGGCTACACCTTC
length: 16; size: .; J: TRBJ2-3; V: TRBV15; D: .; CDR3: CATSNAGRLSSYTQYF; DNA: TGTGCCACCAGCAACGCGGGACGCCTAAGCTCCTATACGCAGTATTTT
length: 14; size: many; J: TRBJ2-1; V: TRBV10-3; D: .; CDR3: CAISGELSYNEQFF; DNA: TGTGCCATCAGCGGGGAACTCTCCTACAATGAGCAGTTCTTC
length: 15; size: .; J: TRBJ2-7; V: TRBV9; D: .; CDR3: CASSDGLSGVKIQYF; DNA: TGTGCCAGCAGCGACGGCCTCTCAGGGGTCAAGATACAGTACTTC
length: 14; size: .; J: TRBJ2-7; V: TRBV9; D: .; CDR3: CASSPGTNSYEQYF; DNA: TGTGCCAGCAGCCCCGGCACTAATTCTTACGAGCAGTACTTC